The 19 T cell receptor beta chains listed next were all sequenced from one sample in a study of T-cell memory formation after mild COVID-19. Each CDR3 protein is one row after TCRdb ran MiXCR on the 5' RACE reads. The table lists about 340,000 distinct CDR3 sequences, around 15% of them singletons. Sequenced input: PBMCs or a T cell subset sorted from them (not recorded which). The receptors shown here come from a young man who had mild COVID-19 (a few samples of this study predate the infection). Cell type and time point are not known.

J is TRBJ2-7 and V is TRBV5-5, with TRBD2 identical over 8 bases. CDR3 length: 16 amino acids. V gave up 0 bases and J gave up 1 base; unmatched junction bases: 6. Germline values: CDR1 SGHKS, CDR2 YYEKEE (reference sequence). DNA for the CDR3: TGTGCCAGCAGCTTGGGGGTAGCGGGGCCTTCCTACGAGCAGTACTTC. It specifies CASSLGVAGPSYEQYF.

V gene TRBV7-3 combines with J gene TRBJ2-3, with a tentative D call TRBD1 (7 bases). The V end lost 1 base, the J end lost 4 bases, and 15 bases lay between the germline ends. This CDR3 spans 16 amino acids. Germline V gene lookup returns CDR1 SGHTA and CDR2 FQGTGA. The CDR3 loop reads CASSLRAGGPADTQYF. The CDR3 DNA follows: TGTGCCAGCAGCTTAAGGGCAGGGGGGCCCGCAGATACGCAGTATTTT. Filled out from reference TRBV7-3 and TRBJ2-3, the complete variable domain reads GAGVSQTPSNKVTEKGKYVELRCDPISGHTALYWYRQSLGQGPEFLIYFQGTGAADDSGLPNDRFFAVRPEGSVSTLKIQRTERGDSAVYLCASSLRAGGPADTQYFGPGTRLTVL.

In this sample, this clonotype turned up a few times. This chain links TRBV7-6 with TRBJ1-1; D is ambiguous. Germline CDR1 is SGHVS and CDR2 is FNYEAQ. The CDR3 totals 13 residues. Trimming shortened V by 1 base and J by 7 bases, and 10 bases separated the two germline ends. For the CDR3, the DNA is TGTGCCAGCAGCTTAGGCGTCATGTATGAAGCTTTCTTT. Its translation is CASSLGVMYEAFF. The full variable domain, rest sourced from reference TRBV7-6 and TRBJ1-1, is GAGVSQSPRYKVTKRGQDVALRCDPISGHVSLYWYRQALGQGPEFLTYFNYEAQQDKSGLPNDRFSAERPEGSISTLTIQRTEQRDSAMYRCASSLGVMYEAFFGQGTRLTVV.

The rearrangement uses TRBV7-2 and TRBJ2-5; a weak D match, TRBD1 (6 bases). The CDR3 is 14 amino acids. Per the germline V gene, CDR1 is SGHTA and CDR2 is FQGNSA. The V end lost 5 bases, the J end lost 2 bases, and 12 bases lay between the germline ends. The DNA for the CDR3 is TGTGCCAGCAGCCAACGGGACAAGCAAGAGACCCAGTACTTC. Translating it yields CASSQRDKQETQYF.

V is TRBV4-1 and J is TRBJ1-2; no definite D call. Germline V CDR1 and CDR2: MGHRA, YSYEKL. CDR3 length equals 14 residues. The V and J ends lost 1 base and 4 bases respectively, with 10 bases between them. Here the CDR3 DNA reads TGCGCCAGCAGCCAAGCGGACCTCGGCTATGGCTACACCTTC. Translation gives CASSQADLGYGYTF.

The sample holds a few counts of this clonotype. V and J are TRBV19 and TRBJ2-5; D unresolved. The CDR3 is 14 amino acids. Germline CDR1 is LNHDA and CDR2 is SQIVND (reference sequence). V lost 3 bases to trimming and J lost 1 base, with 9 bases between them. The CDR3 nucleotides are TGTGCCAGTAGTATCGCACCAAGCCAAGAGACCCAGTACTTC. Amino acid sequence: CASSIAPSQETQYF.

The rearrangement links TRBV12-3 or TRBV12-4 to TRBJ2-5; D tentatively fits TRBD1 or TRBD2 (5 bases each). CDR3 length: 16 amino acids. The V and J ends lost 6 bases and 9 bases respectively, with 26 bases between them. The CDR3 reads CASSAGNQGRMLAQYF. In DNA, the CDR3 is TGTGCCAGCAGCGCCGGGAACCAGGGCAGGATGTTGGCCCAGTACTTC.

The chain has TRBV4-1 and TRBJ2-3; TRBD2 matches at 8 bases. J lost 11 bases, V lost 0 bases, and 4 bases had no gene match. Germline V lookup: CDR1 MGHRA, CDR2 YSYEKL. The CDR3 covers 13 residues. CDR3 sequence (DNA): TGCGCCAGCAGCCAAGATGCCAGCGGGGGGCAGTATTTT. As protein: CASSQDASGGQYF.

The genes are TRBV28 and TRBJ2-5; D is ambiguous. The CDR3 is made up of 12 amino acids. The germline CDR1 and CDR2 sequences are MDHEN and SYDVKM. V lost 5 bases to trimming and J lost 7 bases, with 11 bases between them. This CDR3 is CASSRLFGTQYF. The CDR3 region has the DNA TGTGCCAGCAGTCGCCTATTCGGGACCCAGTACTTC.

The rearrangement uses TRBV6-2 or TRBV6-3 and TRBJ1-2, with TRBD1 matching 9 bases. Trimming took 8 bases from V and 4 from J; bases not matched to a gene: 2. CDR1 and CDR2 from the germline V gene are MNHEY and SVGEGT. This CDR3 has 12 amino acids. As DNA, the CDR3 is TGTGCCAGCGAGGACAGGGGCTATGGCTACACCTTC. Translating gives CASEDRGYGYTF.

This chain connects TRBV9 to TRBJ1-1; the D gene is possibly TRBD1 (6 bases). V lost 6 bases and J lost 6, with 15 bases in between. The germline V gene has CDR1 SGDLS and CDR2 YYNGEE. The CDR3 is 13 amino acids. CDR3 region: CASKAGEDAEAFF. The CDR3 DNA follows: TGTGCCAGCAAGGCAGGGGAAGACGCTGAAGCTTTCTTT.

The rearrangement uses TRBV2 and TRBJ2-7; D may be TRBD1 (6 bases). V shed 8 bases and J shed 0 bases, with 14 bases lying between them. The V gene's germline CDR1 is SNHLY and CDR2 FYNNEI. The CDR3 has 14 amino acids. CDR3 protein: CASQTGTSSYEQYF. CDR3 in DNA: TGTGCCAGCCAGACCGGGACAAGCTCCTACGAGCAGTACTTC.

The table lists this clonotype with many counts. CDR3 amino acids: CASSQGFGTGKNIQYF. CDR3 sequence (DNA): TGCGCCAGCAGCCAAGGATTTGGGACTGGCAAAAACATTCAGTACTTC. The genes are TRBV4-1 and TRBJ2-4; D may be TRBD2 (6 bases). There are 16 residues in the CDR3. V was clipped by 1 base and J by 3 bases, with 13 bases between them. In germline, CDR1 is MGHRA, CDR2 YSYEKL.

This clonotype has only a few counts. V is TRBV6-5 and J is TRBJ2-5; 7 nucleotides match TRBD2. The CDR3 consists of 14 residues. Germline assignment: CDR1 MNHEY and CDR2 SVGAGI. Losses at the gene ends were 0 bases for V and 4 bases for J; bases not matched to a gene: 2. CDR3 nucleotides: TGTGCCAGCAGTTACTCGTCTAGCGGAGAGACCCAGTACTTC. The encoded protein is CASSYSSSGETQYF.

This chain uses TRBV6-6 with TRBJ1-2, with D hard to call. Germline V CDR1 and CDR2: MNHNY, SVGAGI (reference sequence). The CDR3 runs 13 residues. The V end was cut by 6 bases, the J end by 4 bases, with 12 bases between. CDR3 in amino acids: CASSPAQIYGYTF. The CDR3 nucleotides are TGTGCCAGCAGCCCCGCTCAGATCTATGGCTACACCTTC.

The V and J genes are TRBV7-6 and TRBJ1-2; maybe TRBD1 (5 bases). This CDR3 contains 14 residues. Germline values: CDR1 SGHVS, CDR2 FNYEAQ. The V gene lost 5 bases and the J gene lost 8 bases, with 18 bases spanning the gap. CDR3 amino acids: CASSPRRGDWGYTF. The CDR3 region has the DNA TGTGCCAGCAGCCCACGTCGGGGGGACTGGGGCTACACCTTC.

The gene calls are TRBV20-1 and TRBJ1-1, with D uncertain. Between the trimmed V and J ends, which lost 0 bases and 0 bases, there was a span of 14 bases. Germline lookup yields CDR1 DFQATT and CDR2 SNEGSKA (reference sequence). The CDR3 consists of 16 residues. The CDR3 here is CSARDKSGPMNTEAFF. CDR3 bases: TGCAGTGCTAGAGACAAATCAGGACCTATGAACACTGAAGCTTTCTTT.

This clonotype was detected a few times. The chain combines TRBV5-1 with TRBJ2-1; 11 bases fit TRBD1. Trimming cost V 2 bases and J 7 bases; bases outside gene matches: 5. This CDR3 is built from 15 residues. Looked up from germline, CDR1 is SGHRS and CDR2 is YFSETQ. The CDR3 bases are TGCGCCAGCAGCTTCGGACAGGGGGCTGTGAATGAGCAGTTCTTC. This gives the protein CASSFGQGAVNEQFF.

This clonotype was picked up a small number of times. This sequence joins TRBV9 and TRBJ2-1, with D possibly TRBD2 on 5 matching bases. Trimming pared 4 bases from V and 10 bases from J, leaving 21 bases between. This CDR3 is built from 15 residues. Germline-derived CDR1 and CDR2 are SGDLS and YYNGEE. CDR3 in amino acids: CASSPTLLSSWEQFF. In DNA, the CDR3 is TGTGCCAGCAGCCCGACCCTCCTGTCTAGCTGGGAGCAGTTCTTC.